A single sample gave rise to the 15 T cell receptor beta chains below, sequenced in a study of T cells in women clearing cervical HPV infection. Generated by immunoSEQ multiplex PCR, the TCRdb table keeps only in-frame clones and is missing some. The table gives nearly 20,000 clones; the top ten clones make up around 3.3% of it. The sequenced sample was blood buffy coat. These receptors were taken from a woman between 18 and 70 years old with a cervical HPV16 infection that either progressed to CIN3+ or cleared (not recorded which).

Concerning this clone itself: The missing CDR3 end, 3 residues past where the read stops, is filled in from the germline J gene. This chain links TRBV19 with TRBJ1-5, with a possible D match to TRBD1 (5 bases). The germline V gene encodes CDR1 LNHDA and CDR2 SQIVND (reference sequence). The V and J ends lost 3 bases and 4 bases respectively, with 10 bases between them. The CDR3 is made up of 14 amino acids. The part of the CDR3 DNA that was read is TGTGCCAGTAGTATCGGCCCAGGGAATCAGCCC. Protein product: CASSIGPGNQP. The CDR3 as a whole reads CASSIGPGNQPQHF.

A word on this clone: The read comes to an end 3 residues before the CDR3 does, leaving the germline J gene to fill in the end. The genes are TRBV12-5 and TRBJ1-5, with D maybe TRBD1 (5 bases). The CDR3 covers 15 residues. Germline CDR1 and CDR2: LGHNT and FRNRAP. Trimming cost V 5 bases and J 0 bases, with 11 bases left between them. CDR3 DNA (partial): TGTGCTAGTGGTGGACCCGGGGGTAGCAATCAGCCC. Translation: CASGGPGGSNQP. The entire CDR3 reads CASGGPGGSNQPQHF.

Turning to this clone: The DNA ends 3 residues before the CDR3 does, and the rest of the CDR3 is filled in from the germline J gene. This chain uses TRBV5-1 with TRBJ2-5; 7 bases align to TRBD1. The trim removed 4 bases at V and 2 bases at J, leaving 2 bases unmatched. The CDR3 is made up of 13 amino acids. Germline assignment: CDR1 SGHRS and CDR2 YFSETQ. The CDR3 region is CASSGGQQETQYF. CDR3 bases read: TGCGCCAGCAGCGGGGGACAGCAAGAGACC.

As to this clone: The missing CDR3 end, 3 residues past where the read stops, is filled in from the germline J gene. J is TRBJ2-7 and V is TRBV7-6; 7 bases align to TRBD1. V gave up 2 bases and J gave up 2 bases; unmatched junction bases: 9. The CDR3 is 16 residues long. The germline CDR1 and CDR2 sequences are SGHVS and FNYEAQ. The CDR3 region is CASSLHQGVGTYEQYF. The part of the CDR3 DNA that was read is TGTGCCAGCAGCTTACATCAGGGGGTAGGGACCTACGAG.

Details on this clone: The observed sequence ends 3 residues before the CDR3 terminus, with the missing tail filled in from the germline J gene. The chain recombines TRBV2 with TRBJ2-7, with 11 bases that match TRBD1. This CDR3 spans 17 amino acids. Per germline, CDR1 SNHLY and CDR2 FYNNEI. The V gene end was trimmed by 10 bases and the J gene end by 3 bases; junction bases not matched to a gene: 17. This chain's CDR3 is CATCLGEAGTGGYEQYF. The part of the CDR3 DNA that was read is TGTGCCACCTGTTTGGGGGAGGCCGGGACAGGGGGCTACGAG.

About this clone: The read stops 3 residues short of the end of the CDR3; the missing end is completed from the germline J gene. The V gene is TRBV5-4, the J gene TRBJ2-3; 7 bases are shared with TRBD2. The CDR3 is 15 amino acids. The V segment lost 1 base and the J segment 7 bases; nucleotides outside the gene matches: 9. Per the germline V gene, CDR1 is SGHNT and CDR2 is YYREEE (reference sequence). The chain's CDR3 is CASSLFSGGSNTQYF. The covered CDR3 bases are TGTGCCAGCAGCTTGTTTTCCGGGGGGAGCAATACG.

Concerning this clone itself: From the germline J gene comes the end of the CDR3, since the read stops 3 residues before it. V and J are TRBV5-1 and TRBJ2-3; 7 nucleotides line up with TRBD2. The CDR3 sequence is 16 residues long. V trimming: 7 bases; J trimming: 0 bases; junction bases outside the gene matches: 11. Germline CDR1 and CDR2: SGHRS and YFSETQ. The part of the CDR3 DNA that was read is TGCGCCAGCCGAGCTTTAGCGGGTGTCAGCACAGATACG. Translating it yields CASRALAGVSTDT. The whole CDR3 reads CASRALAGVSTDTQYF.

Regarding this clone: The CDR3 end lies 3 residues beyond the end of the read and is filled in from the germline J gene. The rearrangement uses TRBV27 and TRBJ2-7; TRBD1 matches at 11 bases. The ends lost 6 bases at V and 4 bases at J; junction bases unmatched: 11. CDR3 size: 16 residues. Germline loops: CDR1 MNHEY, CDR2 SMNVEV (reference sequence). The DNA read from the CDR3 is TGTGCCAGCAGCATACTAGGGGGACAGGGGGTATACGAG. Amino acids: CASSILGGQGVYE. The complete CDR3 reads CASSILGGQGVYEQYF.

As to this clone: The read ends 3 residues before the CDR3 terminus; that terminus is restored from the germline J gene. The rearrangement uses TRBV6-2 or TRBV6-3 and TRBJ2-7; no reliable D call. Trimming removed 7 bases at V and 5 bases at J, with 21 bases between. This CDR3 is 15 amino acids long. The germline CDR1 and CDR2 sequences are MNHEY and SVGEGT. The CDR3 is CASTRVVFGSHEQYF. The CDR3 bases that were read are TGTGCCAGCACCCGCGTCGTGTTCGGGTCCCACGAG.

On this clone itself: The read terminates 3 residues ahead of where the CDR3 ends, so the germline J gene completes it. This chain connects TRBV29-1 to TRBJ1-2; 11 nucleotides align to TRBD1. With 4 bases clipped from V and 4 bases from J, the junction kept 2 bases outside the gene matches. Germline V gene sequence: CDR1 SQVTM, CDR2 ANQGSEA. CDR3 length: 13 residues. This CDR3 is CSVVGTGGYGYTF. The CDR3 bases that were read are TGCAGCGTTGTTGGGACAGGGGGCTATGGC.

Incomplete CDR3 DNA: TGCAGTGCCACCGGGACTAGCGGGGGACTTCAAGAGACC. Protein product: CSATGTSGGLQET. The entire CDR3 protein reads CSATGTSGGLQETQYF. J is TRBJ2-5 and V is TRBV20-1, with 14 positions matching TRBD2. The CDR3 extends 3 residues past the end of the read, so its final part is completed from the germline J gene. V gave up 6 bases and J gave up 2 bases; unmatched junction bases: 8. The CDR3 loop spans 16 amino acids. Germline loops: CDR1 DFQATT, CDR2 SNEGSKA (reference sequence).

Concerning this clone itself: The read comes to an end 3 residues before the CDR3 does, leaving the germline J gene to fill in the end. This rearrangement joins TRBV2 to TRBJ2-3; perhaps TRBD1 as D (5 bases). The germline CDR1 and CDR2 sequences are SNHLY and FYNNEI. V gave up 0 bases and J gave up 2 bases, with 15 bases separating them. The CDR3 runs to 17 residues. The covered CDR3 bases are TGTGCCAGCAGTGAAGCGGTATGGGGCCGGGCCACAGATACG. This codes for CASSEAVWGRATDT. The full CDR3 reads CASSEAVWGRATDTQYF. Based on the CDR3 plus reference TRBV2 and TRBJ2-3, the full variable domain is EPEVTQTPSHQVTQMGQEVILRCVPISNHLYFYWYRQILGQKVEFLVSFYNNEISEKSEIFDDQFSVERPDGSNFTLKIRSTKLEDSAMYFCASSEAVWGRATDTQYFGPGTRLTVL.

The covered CDR3 bases are TGTGCCAGCAGCTCGACTAGCGGGGGGGAGACC. It codes for CASSSTSGGET. Given in full, the CDR3 is CASSSTSGGETQYF. The chain combines TRBV5-6 with TRBJ2-5; 13 bases match TRBD2. The sequence runs out 3 residues before the end of the CDR3; the remainder is reconstructed from the germline J gene. The CDR3 covers 14 residues. The germline gives CDR1 SGHDT, CDR2 YYEEEE. V lost 3 bases, J lost 5 bases, and 1 base stayed unmatched. The variable domain in full, with the rest retrieved from reference TRBV5-6 and TRBJ2-5, is DAGVTQSPTHLIKTRGQQVTLRCSPKSGHDTVSWYQQALGQGPQFIFQYYEEEERQRGNFPDRFSGHQFPNYSSELNVNALLLGDSALYLCASSSTSGGETQYFGPGTRLLVL.

With respect to this clone: The CDR3 extends 3 residues past the end of the read, so its final part is completed from the germline J gene. This chain links TRBV29-1 with TRBJ1-1, with D possibly being TRBD1 (5 bases). The CDR3 totals 13 residues. Germline CDR1 is SQVTM and CDR2 is ANQGSEA. Trimming stripped 4 bases from V and 5 bases from J, with 14 bases between. The sequenced part of the CDR3 DNA is TGCAGCGTTGGGGGCAGAGTTGGAACTGAA. It encodes CSVGGRVGTE. The whole CDR3 is CSVGGRVGTEAFF.

A remark on this clone: Coverage ceases 3 residues before the CDR3 finishes, and the germline J gene fills in the end. V and J are TRBV18 and TRBJ1-1, with 8 bases that match TRBD1. Per germline, CDR1 KGHSH and CDR2 LQKENI. With 1 base clipped from V and 1 base from J, the junction kept 5 bases outside the gene matches. CDR3 length equals 16 residues. The CDR3 sequence: CASSPLADRGNTEAFF. Incomplete CDR3 DNA: TGTGCCAGCTCACCACTTGCCGACAGGGGGAACACTGAA.